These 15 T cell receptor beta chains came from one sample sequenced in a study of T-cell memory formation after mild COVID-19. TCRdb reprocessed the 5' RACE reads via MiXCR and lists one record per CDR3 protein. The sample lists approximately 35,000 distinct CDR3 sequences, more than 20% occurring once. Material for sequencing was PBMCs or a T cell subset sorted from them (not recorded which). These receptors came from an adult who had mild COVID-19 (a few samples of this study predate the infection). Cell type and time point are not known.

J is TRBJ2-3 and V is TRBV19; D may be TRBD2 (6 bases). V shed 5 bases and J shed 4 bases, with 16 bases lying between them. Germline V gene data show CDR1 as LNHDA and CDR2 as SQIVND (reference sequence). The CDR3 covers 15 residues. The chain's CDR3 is CASSPTGAISDTQYF. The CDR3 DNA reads TGTGCCAGTAGTCCAACGGGAGCGATTTCAGATACGCAGTATTTT.

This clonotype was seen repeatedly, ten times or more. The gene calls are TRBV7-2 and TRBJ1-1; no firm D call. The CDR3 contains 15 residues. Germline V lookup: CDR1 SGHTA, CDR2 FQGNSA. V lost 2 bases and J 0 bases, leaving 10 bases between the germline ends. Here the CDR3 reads CASSLTTVMNTEAFF. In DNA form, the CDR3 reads TGTGCCAGCAGCTTAACAACCGTAATGAACACTGAAGCTTTCTTT.

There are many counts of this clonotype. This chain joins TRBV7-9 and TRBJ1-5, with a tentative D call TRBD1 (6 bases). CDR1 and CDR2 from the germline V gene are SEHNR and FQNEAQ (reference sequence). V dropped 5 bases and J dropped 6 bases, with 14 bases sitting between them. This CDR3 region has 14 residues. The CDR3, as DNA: TGTGCCAGCAGCAAGGGGGGGGCTGGTCAGCCCCAGCATTTT. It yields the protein CASSKGGAGQPQHF.

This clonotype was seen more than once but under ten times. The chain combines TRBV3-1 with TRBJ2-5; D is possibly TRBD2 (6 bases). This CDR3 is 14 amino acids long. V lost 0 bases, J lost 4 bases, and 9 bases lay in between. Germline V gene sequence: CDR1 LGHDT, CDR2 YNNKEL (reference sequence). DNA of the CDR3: TGTGCCAGCAGCCAAGATGCGGGGACAGAGACCCAGTACTTC. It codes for CASSQDAGTETQYF.

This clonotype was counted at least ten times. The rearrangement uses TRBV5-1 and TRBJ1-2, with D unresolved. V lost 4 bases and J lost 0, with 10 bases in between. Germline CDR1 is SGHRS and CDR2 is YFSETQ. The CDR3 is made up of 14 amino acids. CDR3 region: CASSLAGTNYGYTF. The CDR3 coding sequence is TGCGCCAGCAGCCTGGCAGGAACTAACTATGGCTACACCTTC.

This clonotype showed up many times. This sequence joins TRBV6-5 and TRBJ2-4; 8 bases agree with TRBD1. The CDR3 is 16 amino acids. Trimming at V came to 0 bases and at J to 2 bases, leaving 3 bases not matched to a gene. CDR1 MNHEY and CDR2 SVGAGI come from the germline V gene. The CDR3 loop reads CASSYSRQGTKNIQYF. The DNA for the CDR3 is TGTGCCAGCAGTTACTCAAGACAGGGGACCAAAAACATTCAGTACTTC.

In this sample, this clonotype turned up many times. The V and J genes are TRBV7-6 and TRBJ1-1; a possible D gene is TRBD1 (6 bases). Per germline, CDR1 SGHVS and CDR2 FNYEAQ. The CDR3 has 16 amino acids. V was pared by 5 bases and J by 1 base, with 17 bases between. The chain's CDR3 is CASSRGQLYSNTEAFF. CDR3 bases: TGTGCCAGCAGCCGTGGACAGTTATACTCGAACACTGAAGCTTTCTTT.

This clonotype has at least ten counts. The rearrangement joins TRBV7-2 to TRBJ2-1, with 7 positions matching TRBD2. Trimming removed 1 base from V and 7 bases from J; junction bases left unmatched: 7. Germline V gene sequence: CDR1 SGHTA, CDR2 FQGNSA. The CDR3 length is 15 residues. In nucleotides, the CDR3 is TGTGCCAGCAGCTTAGTTGGCGGGAGCGGGAATGAGCAGTTCTTC. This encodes CASSLVGGSGNEQFF.

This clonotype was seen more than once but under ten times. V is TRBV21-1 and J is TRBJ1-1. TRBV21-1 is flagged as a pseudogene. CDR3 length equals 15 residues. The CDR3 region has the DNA TGTGCCAGCAGCAAAGTGGGGGAGGAACAGGACCGTTTCTTCTTT. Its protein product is CASSKVGEEQDRFFF.

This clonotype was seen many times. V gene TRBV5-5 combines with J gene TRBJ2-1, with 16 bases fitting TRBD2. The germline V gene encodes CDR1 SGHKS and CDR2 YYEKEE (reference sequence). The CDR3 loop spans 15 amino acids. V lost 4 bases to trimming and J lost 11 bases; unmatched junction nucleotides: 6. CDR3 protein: CASSPGLAGGRKQFF. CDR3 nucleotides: TGTGCCAGCAGCCCGGGACTAGCGGGAGGGAGAAAGCAGTTCTTC.

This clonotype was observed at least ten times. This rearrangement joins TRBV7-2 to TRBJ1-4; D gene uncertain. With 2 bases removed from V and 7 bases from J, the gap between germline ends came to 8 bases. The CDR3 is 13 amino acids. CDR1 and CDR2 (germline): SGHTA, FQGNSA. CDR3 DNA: TGTGCCAGCAGCTTAACGACCTTTGAAAAACTGTTTTTT. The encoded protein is CASSLTTFEKLFF.

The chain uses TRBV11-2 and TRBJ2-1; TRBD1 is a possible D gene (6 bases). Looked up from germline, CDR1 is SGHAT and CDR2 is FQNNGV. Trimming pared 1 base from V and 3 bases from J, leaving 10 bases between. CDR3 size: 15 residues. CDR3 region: CASSLGGRGYNEQFF. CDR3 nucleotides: TGTGCCAGCAGCTTAGGAGGCAGGGGCTACAATGAGCAGTTCTTC.

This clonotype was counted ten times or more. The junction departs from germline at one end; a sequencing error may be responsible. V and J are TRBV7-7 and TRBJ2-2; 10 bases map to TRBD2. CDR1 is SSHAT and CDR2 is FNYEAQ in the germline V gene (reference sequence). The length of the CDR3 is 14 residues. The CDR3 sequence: CASRTSGNTGELFF. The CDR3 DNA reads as TGTGCTAGCAGGACTAGCGGGAACACCGGGGAGCTGTTTTTT.

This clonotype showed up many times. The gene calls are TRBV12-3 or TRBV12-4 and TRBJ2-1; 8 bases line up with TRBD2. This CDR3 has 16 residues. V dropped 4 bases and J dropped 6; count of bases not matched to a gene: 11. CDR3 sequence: CASSSQGLGVSNEQFF. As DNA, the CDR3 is TGTGCCAGCAGTTCCCAGGGACTAGGGGTATCCAATGAGCAGTTCTTC.

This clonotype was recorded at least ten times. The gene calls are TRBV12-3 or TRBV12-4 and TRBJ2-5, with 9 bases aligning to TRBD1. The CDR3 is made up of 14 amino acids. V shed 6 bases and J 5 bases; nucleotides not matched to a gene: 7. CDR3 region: CASRRTGGGETQYF. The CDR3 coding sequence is TGTGCCAGCAGGAGAACAGGGGGCGGCGAGACCCAGTACTTC.